This T cell receptor beta chain comes out of a study of CD8 T cells in ankylosing spondylitis. Study-wide findings and caveats: Some of the motif variants had earlier been found in reactive arthritis patients' fluid and blood. Eight highly homologous variants made up a TCR beta motif, and this motif appeared characteristic of ankylosing spondylitis blood.

This clonotype has a count of ten or more. Its antigen remains unknown. The CDR3 has 16 residues. With 8 bases removed from V and 0 bases from J, the gap between germline ends came to 18 bases. TCRdb re-called the 5' RACE reads with MiXCR, one entry per CDR3 protein. The sample has around 130,000 distinct CDR3 sequences, 6% to 8.5% seen once. Material: blood, either unsorted or a sorted T cell fraction (not recorded which). V and J are TRBV12-3 or TRBV12-4 and TRBJ2-3; the D is unclear. This receptor was taken from a male donor with ankylosing spondylitis or in good health (not recorded which). CDR3 protein: CASAPIPGASTDTQYF. The CDR3 DNA is TGTGCCAGCGCACCCATTCCAGGTGCTAGCACAGATACGCAGTATTTT.